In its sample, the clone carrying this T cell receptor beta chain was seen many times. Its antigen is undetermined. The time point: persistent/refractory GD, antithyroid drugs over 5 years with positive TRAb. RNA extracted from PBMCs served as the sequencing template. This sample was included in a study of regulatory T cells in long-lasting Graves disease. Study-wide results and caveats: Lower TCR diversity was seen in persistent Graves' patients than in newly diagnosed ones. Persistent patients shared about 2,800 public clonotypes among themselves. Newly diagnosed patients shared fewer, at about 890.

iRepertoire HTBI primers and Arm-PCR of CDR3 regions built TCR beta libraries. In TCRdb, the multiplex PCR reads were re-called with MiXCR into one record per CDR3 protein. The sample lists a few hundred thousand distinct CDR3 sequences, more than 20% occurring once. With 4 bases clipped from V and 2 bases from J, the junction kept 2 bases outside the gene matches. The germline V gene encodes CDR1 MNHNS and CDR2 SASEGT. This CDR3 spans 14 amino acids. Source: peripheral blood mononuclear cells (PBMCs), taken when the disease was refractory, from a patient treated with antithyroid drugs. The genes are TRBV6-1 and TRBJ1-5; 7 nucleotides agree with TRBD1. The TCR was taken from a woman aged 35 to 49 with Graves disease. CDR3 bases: TGTGCCAGCAGTGGAGGGGGCGGCAATCAGCCCCAGCATTTT. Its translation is CASSGGGGNQPQHF.